This passage covers 27 T cell receptor beta chains from one sample sequenced in a study of shared clonotypes between healthy human individuals. TCRdb's table, derived via immunoSEQ multiplex PCR, lists solely in-frame clones and lacks some. This table has some 500,000 clones, roughly 78% appearing once. Input material: PBMCs. Receptors originate from a middle-aged woman in good health. Some clones in this sample may be carry-over from other donors' samples.

This clone was picked up one time. The J gene is TRBJ2-3, the V gene TRBV19; TRBD1 matches at 10 bases. The CDR3 loop spans 15 amino acids. CDR1 is LNHDA, CDR2 SQIVND, per germline (reference sequence). Trimming took 4 bases from V and 4 from J; bases not matched to a gene: 5. CDR3 sequence: CASSRDRGVADTQYF. The CDR3 DNA sequence: TGTGCCAGTAGTAGGGACAGGGGTGTAGCAGATACGCAGTATTTT.

V is TRBV5-1 and J is TRBJ1-5; 7 nucleotides align to TRBD1. The CDR3 has 14 residues. V was clipped by 0 bases and J by 5 bases; unmatched bases: 2. The V gene's germline CDR1 is SGHRS and CDR2 YFSETQ. The CDR3 is CASSLGQGHQPQHF. The CDR3 nucleotides are TGCGCCAGCAGCTTGGGACAGGGCCATCAGCCCCAGCATTTT.

This CDR3 reads CASSPMRDQETQYF. The CDR3 nucleotides read TGTGCCAGCAGCCCGATGAGGGACCAAGAGACCCAGTACTTC. The chain joins TRBV5-4 to TRBJ2-5; weak D call: TRBD2 (5 bases). Germline V gene sequence: CDR1 SGHNT, CDR2 YYREEE (reference sequence). There are 14 residues in the CDR3. Trimming pared 4 bases from V and 0 bases from J, leaving 10 bases between.

CDR3 amino acids: CATKPGQGSDGYTF. DNA for the CDR3: TGTGCCACCAAACCGGGACAGGGTTCAGATGGCTACACCTTC. The chain carries TRBV11-2 and TRBJ1-2; 9 nucleotides agree with TRBD1. V dropped 10 bases and J dropped 6; count of bases not matched to a gene: 12. CDR1 is SGHAT, CDR2 FQNNGV, per germline. The CDR3 loop spans 14 amino acids.

The V gene is TRBV15, the J gene TRBJ1-1, with D possibly matching TRBD1 (5 bases). Per the germline V gene, CDR1 is LNHNV and CDR2 is YYDKDF (reference sequence). This CDR3 contains 14 residues. With 4 bases removed from V and 0 bases from J, the gap between germline ends came to 9 bases. The DNA for the CDR3 is TGTGCCACCAGCAAAGGGACGGTGAACACTGAAGCTTTCTTT. Translated: CATSKGTVNTEAFF. The full variable domain, rest sourced from reference TRBV15 and TRBJ1-1, is DAMVIQNPRYQVTQFGKPVTLSCSQTLNHNVMYWYQQKSSQAPKLLFHYYDKDFNNEADTPDNFQSRRPNTSFCFLDIRSPGLGDTAMYLCATSKGTVNTEAFFGQGTRLTVV.

In its sample, this clone was seen once. CDR3 nucleotide sequence: TGTGCCAGCAGCCAAAGTGGAGGGAGGGTGGGTAATGAAAAACTGTTTTTT. Its translation is CASSQSGGRVGNEKLFF. The chain carries TRBV4-2 and TRBJ1-4, with no clear D. Per the germline V gene, CDR1 is LGHNA and CDR2 is YNFKEQ. This CDR3 comprises 17 residues. The ends were cut back, 2 bases at V and 4 bases at J, with 17 bases in the middle.

The chain carries TRBV7-3 and TRBJ2-1; 10 nucleotides agree with TRBD2. Germline lookup yields CDR1 SGHTA and CDR2 FQGTGA. The junction had 9 bases not matched to a gene; V was cut back by 4 bases and J by 6 bases. The CDR3 extends over 16 amino acids. The CDR3: CASSSAAGGLGNEQFF. DNA for the CDR3: TGTGCCAGCAGCTCAGCAGCGGGAGGGCTTGGCAATGAGCAGTTCTTC.

This chain connects TRBV7-2 to TRBJ2-1, with 7 bases that match TRBD1. The germline CDR1 and CDR2 sequences are SGHTA and FQGNSA. Trimming took 4 bases from V and 8 from J; bases not matched to a gene: 8. The CDR3 has 14 residues. CDR3 DNA sequence: TGTGCCAGCAGCTCCCAGACAGGGATTCATGAGCAGTTCTTC. Protein product: CASSSQTGIHEQFF.

In regard to this clone: This likely came from a read error, as a far larger clone is one base away. Other DNA sequences from this sample encode an identical CDR3 as well. The chain joins TRBV7-3 to TRBJ2-1; D is unresolved. Trimming left V 2 bases short and J 4 bases short, with 12 bases between. CDR1 and CDR2 from the germline V gene are SGHTA and FQGTGA. The CDR3 is 15 residues long. CDR3 in DNA: TGTGCCAGCAGCTTAGTTCCAGAGGCTTACAATGAGCAGTTCTTC. Encoded protein: CASSLVPEAYNEQFF.

This clone was detected once. This rearrangement joins TRBV27 to TRBJ2-5; unclear D gene. Trimming took 1 base from V and 2 from J, leaving 17 bases between them. CDR1 is MNHEY and CDR2 is SMNVEV in the germline V gene (reference sequence). This CDR3 is built from 17 residues. CDR3 DNA: TGTGCCAGCAGTTTATTCTCTCCCCCCGGGTGGCAAGAGACCCAGTACTTC. It is translated as CASSLFSPPGWQETQYF.

The chain recombines TRBV19 with TRBJ2-1, with TRBD2 matching 13 bases. The V segment lost 5 bases and the J segment 7 bases; nucleotides outside the gene matches: 8. In germline, CDR1 is LNHDA, CDR2 SQIVND (reference sequence). There are 16 residues in the CDR3. CDR3 nucleotides: TGTGCCAGTAGTGCGGGGACTAGCGGGAACTTAAATGAGCAGTTCTTC. Amino acid sequence: CASSAGTSGNLNEQFF.

Ten or more counts support this clone. Other DNA sequences from this sample encode an identical CDR3 as well. The V call is TRBV7-3, the J call TRBJ2-5; 11 nucleotides agree with TRBD2. V was clipped by 5 bases and J by 4 bases; unmatched bases: 3. This CDR3 has 14 residues. Germline assignment: CDR1 SGHTA and CDR2 FQGTGA. Here the CDR3 DNA reads TGTGCCAGCAGCCCCGGGACTAGCGGAGAGACCCAGTACTTC. Translating gives CASSPGTSGETQYF.

This clone was counted once. Given a far larger clone just one base away, this is likely a sequencing read error. The chain links TRBV30 to TRBJ2-7; the D call may be TRBD1 or TRBD2 (5 bases each). Germline assignment: CDR1 GTSNPN and CDR2 SVGIG (reference sequence). The CDR3 extends over 13 amino acids. CDR3 in DNA: TGTGCCTCGCCGGGACCGTCCATCTACGCGCAGTACTTC. Encoded protein: CASPGPSIYAQYF.

V gene TRBV5-6 combines with J gene TRBJ1-1, with D possibly TRBD1 on 6 matching bases. Per the germline V gene, CDR1 is SGHDT and CDR2 is YYEEEE. Trimming took off 4 bases at V and 8 bases at J, with 12 bases between the two ends. The CDR3 is made up of 12 amino acids. CDR3 sequence: CASSAPQGEAFF. DNA for the CDR3: TGTGCCAGCAGCGCCCCGCAGGGGGAAGCTTTCTTT.

This clone was counted a few times. The V gene is TRBV27, the J gene TRBJ2-2; 7 bases are a match to TRBD1. V was pared by 5 bases and J by 1 base, with 10 bases of the junction left unmatched. Germline-derived CDR1 and CDR2 are MNHEY and SMNVEV (reference sequence). The CDR3 covers 17 residues. CDR3 in DNA: TGTGCCAGCAGTGGAGGACGACAGGGACGGAACACCGGGGAGCTGTTTTTT. This encodes CASSGGRQGRNTGELFF.

To note about this clone: The likely explanation is a read error, given a far larger clone one base away. V and J are TRBV5-1 and TRBJ2-5; 13 bases align to TRBD2. The CDR3 length is 17 residues. CDR1 is SGHRS and CDR2 is YFSETQ in the germline V gene. Written as DNA, the CDR3 is TGCGCCAGCAGCCCGGGACTAGCGGGATTCTGGGGAGAGACCAAGTACTTC. Protein: CASSPGLAGFWGETKYF.

The chain joins TRBV9 to TRBJ1-4; the D is unclear. The CDR3 extends over 15 amino acids. Germline CDR1 is SGDLS and CDR2 is YYNGEE. The V end was cut by 4 bases, the J end by 4 bases, with 14 bases between. The CDR3 coding sequence is TGTGCCAGCAGCTCCGGGCCTGGGATTAATGAAAAACTGTTTTTT. Protein product: CASSSGPGINEKLFF. The full variable domain, completed using reference TRBV9 and TRBJ1-4, is DSGVTQTPKHLITATGQRVTLRCSPRSGDLSVYWYQQSLDQGLQFLIQYYNGEERAKGNILERFSAQQFPDLHSELNLSSLELGDSALYFCASSSGPGINEKLFFGSGTQLSVL.

As regards this clone: Other DNA sequences within the sample encode an identical CDR3. The rearrangement links TRBV18 to TRBJ2-3; 10 bases line up with TRBD2. The V gene's germline CDR1 is KGHSH and CDR2 LQKENI. This CDR3 region has 15 residues. V lost 2 bases to trimming and J lost 1 base; unmatched junction nucleotides: 0. DNA for the CDR3: TGTGCCAGCTCACCAGGACTAGCGGGCACAGATACGCAGTATTTT. This gives the protein CASSPGLAGTDTQYF.

Of note for this clone: Other DNA sequences in the same sample also yield this CDR3. This chain connects TRBV2 to TRBJ2-5; 15 bases align to TRBD2. V trimming: 2 bases; J trimming: 3 bases; junction bases outside the gene matches: 4. Germline V gene sequence: CDR1 SNHLY, CDR2 FYNNEI. CDR3 length: 17 amino acids. This CDR3 reads CASSERGTSGRKETQYF. The CDR3 DNA reads TGTGCCAGCAGTGAAAGGGGGACTAGCGGGAGGAAAGAGACCCAGTACTTC.

Here the CDR3 reads CASRLGRLNTEAFF. The CDR3 DNA reads as TGTGCCAGTAGGTTGGGACGGCTGAACACTGAAGCTTTCTTT. The chain employs TRBV19 and TRBJ1-1, with D possibly TRBD1 on 5 matching bases. CDR3 length: 14 amino acids. The V gene's germline CDR1 is LNHDA and CDR2 SQIVND (reference sequence). V lost 6 bases and J 0 bases, leaving 11 bases between the germline ends.

In this sample, this clone turned up a few times. The chain recombines TRBV28 with TRBJ1-1; D is uncertain. This CDR3 contains 10 residues. V was trimmed by 10 bases and J by 3 bases, leaving 6 bases between them. Germline V gene data show CDR1 as MDHEN and CDR2 as SYDVKM. CDR3 protein: CATLYTEAFF. The CDR3 DNA sequence: TGTGCCACTTTATACACTGAAGCTTTCTTT. Variable domain in full (rest from reference TRBV28 and TRBJ1-1): DVKVTQSSRYLVKRTGEKVFLECVQDMDHENMFWYRQDPGLGLRLIYFSYDVKMKEKGDIPEGYSVSREKKERFSLILESASTNQTSMYLCATLYTEAFFGQGTRLTVV.

The gene calls are TRBV5-6 and TRBJ2-5; D remains ambiguous. The V gene lost 3 bases and the J gene lost 2 bases, with 14 bases spanning the gap. The CDR3 sequence is 15 residues long. In germline, CDR1 is SGHDT, CDR2 YYEEEE. CDR3 protein: CASSSINSPQETQYF. The CDR3 bases are TGTGCCAGCAGCTCTATCAACTCCCCGCAAGAGACCCAGTACTTC.

The chain uses TRBV27 and TRBJ1-2, with TRBD1 as a possible D gene (6 bases). Germline V lookup: CDR1 MNHEY, CDR2 SMNVEV (reference sequence). The CDR3 covers 15 residues. Trimming cost V 10 bases and J 0 bases, with 18 bases left between them. DNA of the CDR3: TGTGCCATTCCGTTCTGGGACACCACTAACTATGGCTACACCTTC. Amino acids: CAIPFWDTTNYGYTF.

The genes are TRBV7-9 and TRBJ1-5; no reliable D call. The CDR3 sequence is 14 residues long. Germline V CDR1 and CDR2: SEHNR, FQNEAQ (reference sequence). The V end was cut by 1 base, the J end by 10 bases, with 14 bases between. The CDR3, as DNA: TGTGCCAGCAGCTTAGACGGGGTCAATGTACCCCAGCATTTT. Residues: CASSLDGVNVPQHF.

V usage is TRBV11-3 and J usage is TRBJ2-3; 13 bases align to TRBD2. The CDR3 is made up of 16 amino acids. Trimming at V came to 5 bases and at J to 4 bases, leaving 6 bases not matched to a gene. Germline CDR1 reads SGHNT; CDR2 reads YENEEA. The CDR3 is CASSVGLAGVSDTQYF. The DNA of the CDR3 is TGTGCCAGCAGCGTCGGACTAGCGGGAGTCTCAGATACGCAGTATTTT.

The chain couples TRBV27 to TRBJ2-1, with TRBD2 matching over 7 bases. The V and J ends lost 5 bases and 6 bases, in that order; junction bases with no gene match: 13. There are 16 residues in the CDR3. Germline CDR1 and CDR2: MNHEY and SMNVEV (reference sequence). The CDR3 sequence: CASSPHGLGYLNEQFF. CDR3 sequence (DNA): TGTGCCAGCAGTCCCCACGGACTAGGGTACCTCAATGAGCAGTTCTTC.

V and J are TRBV4-3 and TRBJ1-3, with TRBD1 matching over 7 bases. V was pared by 4 bases and J by 4 bases, with 7 bases of the junction left unmatched. Per germline, CDR1 LGHNA and CDR2 YSLEER. The CDR3 is 15 residues long. The chain's CDR3 is CASSRAGTVGNTIYF. For the CDR3, the DNA is TGCGCCAGCAGCCGAGCTGGGACAGTCGGAAACACCATATATTTT.